Listed here are 20 T cell receptor beta chains from one sample, sequenced in a study of blood T cell repertoires in COVID-19. The protocol was immunoSEQ multiplex PCR, while the TCRdb copy is restricted to in-frame clones and leaves out a portion. The sample contains 150,000 to 180,000 clones, less than 95% of which appear only once. Material: peripheral blood. The receptors here all came from a man aged 45 to 65 with acute or convalescent COVID-19.

This clone was counted a few times. The chain combines TRBV5-6 with TRBJ2-5; the D gene is possibly TRBD1 (5 bases). The CDR3 length is 14 residues. V lost 4 bases and J lost 0, with 10 bases in between. Germline CDR1 and CDR2: SGHDT and YYEEEE. The CDR3 protein is CASSPYRYQETQYF. The CDR3 region has the DNA TGTGCCAGCAGCCCGTACAGGTACCAAGAGACCCAGTACTTC.

The chain combines TRBV9 with TRBJ2-1; 7 positions match TRBD1. Germline V gives CDR1 SGDLS, CDR2 YYNGEE. V lost 2 bases and J lost 8; bases outside the gene matches: 4. The CDR3 loop spans 13 amino acids. The CDR3 protein is CASSVKGADEQFF. The CDR3 coding sequence is TGTGCCAGCAGCGTCAAGGGGGCAGATGAGCAGTTCTTC. Using reference TRBV9 and TRBJ2-1 for the parts outside the CDR3, the full variable domain is DSGVTQTPKHLITATGQRVTLRCSPRSGDLSVYWYQQSLDQGLQFLIQYYNGEERAKGNILERFSAQQFPDLHSELNLSSLELGDSALYFCASSVKGADEQFFGPGTRLTVL.

The chain is built from TRBV27 and TRBJ1-1, with a possible D match to TRBD1 (6 bases). The CDR3 sequence is 13 residues long. Trimming shortened V by 6 bases and J by 0 bases, and 8 bases separated the two germline ends. Germline V gene lookup returns CDR1 MNHEY and CDR2 SMNVEV (reference sequence). The CDR3 loop is CASSRGMNTEAFF. For the CDR3, the DNA is TGTGCCAGCAGCAGGGGTATGAACACTGAAGCTTTCTTT.

The chain carries TRBV7-6 and TRBJ2-3, with no clear D. Germline assignment: CDR1 SGHVS and CDR2 FNYEAQ. This CDR3 contains 16 residues. The V end lost 4 bases, the J end lost 3 bases, and 17 bases lay between the germline ends. CDR3 in DNA: TGTGCCAGCAGCTCGGTAGTGGCAGGCCCGACAGATACGCAGTATTTT. Translation: CASSSVVAGPTDTQYF.

The chain employs TRBV28 and TRBJ1-3, with D uncertain. The germline CDR1 and CDR2 sequences are MDHEN and SYDVKM. The CDR3 extends over 15 amino acids. The V and J ends lost 2 bases and 0 bases respectively, with 8 bases between them. CDR3 sequence (DNA): TGTGCCAGCAGTTTAGACACGAGCTCTGGAAACACCATATATTTT. Translation: CASSLDTSSGNTIYF.

The CDR3 DNA is TGTGCCAGCAGCTTGACGGGACAGAGGGACGAGCAGTACGTC. Encoded protein: CASSLTGQRDEQYV. The chain links TRBV5-8 to TRBJ2-7, with TRBD1 matching over 7 bases. The V gene's germline CDR1 is SGHTS and CDR2 YDEGEE. V lost 1 base, J lost 5 bases, and 6 bases stayed unmatched. The CDR3 runs 14 residues.

This clone was counted a single time. V and J are TRBV6-5 and TRBJ1-4, with a weak D call TRBD1 (5 bases). The germline V gene encodes CDR1 MNHEY and CDR2 SVGAGI. CDR3 length: 15 residues. Between the trimmed V and J ends, which lost 8 bases and 8 bases, there was a span of 21 bases. CDR3 coding DNA: TGTGCCAGCGGGTCCAGGGCCACGGTGCACGAAAAACTGTTTTTT. Amino acid sequence: CASGSRATVHEKLFF.

The chain combines TRBV14 with TRBJ2-7; 13 bases agree with TRBD2. Unmatched junction bases numbered 4, after V lost 6 bases and J lost 5 bases. The CDR3 is 14 residues long. The germline V gene encodes CDR1 SGHDN and CDR2 FVKESK. The chain's CDR3 is CASRTSGRFDEQYF. The CDR3, as DNA: TGTGCCAGCAGGACTAGCGGGAGGTTCGACGAGCAGTACTTC.

The chain carries TRBV27 and TRBJ2-7; 10 bases line up with TRBD2. Germline CDR1 MNHEY, CDR2 SMNVEV (reference sequence). This CDR3 has 14 amino acids. V dropped 6 bases and J dropped 6; count of bases not matched to a gene: 8. The CDR3 DNA reads TGTGCCAGCAGAAGAGCGGGAGGGTCTCTCGAGCAGTACTTC. It yields the protein CASRRAGGSLEQYF.

J is TRBJ2-5 and V is TRBV6-5; the match to TRBD1 covers 9 bases. V was pared by 4 bases and J by 2 bases, with 2 bases of the junction left unmatched. CDR3 length: 14 amino acids. In germline, CDR1 is MNHEY, CDR2 SVGAGI. CDR3: CASSSGQGQETQYF. The CDR3 DNA is TGTGCCAGCAGTTCTGGACAGGGGCAAGAGACCCAGTACTTC.

This rearrangement joins TRBV28 to TRBJ2-7; D possibly corresponds to TRBD2 (6 bases). The CDR3 runs 15 residues. V lost 3 bases, J lost 2 bases, and 14 bases lay in between. Germline loops: CDR1 MDHEN, CDR2 SYDVKM. The CDR3 spells CASSFSGRPAYEQYF. In DNA form, the CDR3 reads TGTGCCAGCAGTTTTTCTGGGAGGCCCGCCTACGAGCAGTACTTC.

This clone was recorded once. This sequence joins TRBV5-3 and TRBJ1-5; D remains ambiguous. TRBV5-3 is recorded as an ORF, its role being uncertain. CDR3 size: 12 residues. The germline V and J ends were trimmed by 10 bases and 8 bases, with 16 bases remaining between them. CDR3 amino acids: CAPLVRREPQHF. The CDR3 nucleotides are TGTGCCCCCTTGGTCAGGCGTGAGCCCCAGCATTTT.

The genes are TRBV10-3 and TRBJ1-1; 7 positions agree with TRBD1. The CDR3 extends over 15 amino acids. With V trimmed by 4 bases and J by 2 bases, 7 bases remained unmatched. The V gene's germline CDR1 is ENHRY and CDR2 SYGVKD. CDR3 sequence: CAISAFRDRNTEAFF. In nucleotides, the CDR3 is TGTGCCATCAGTGCTTTCCGGGACAGAAACACTGAAGCTTTCTTT.

V usage is TRBV11-1 and J usage is TRBJ2-2; 9 nucleotides line up with TRBD2. The J segment lost 5 bases and the V segment lost 1 base, leaving 5 bases of the junction unmatched. CDR1 and CDR2 (germline): SGHAT, FQDESV (reference sequence). This CDR3 comprises 16 residues. CDR3 in amino acids: CASSLGLAEGTGELFF. CDR3 nucleotide sequence: TGTGCCAGCAGCTTAGGACTAGCGGAAGGTACCGGGGAGCTGTTTTTT.

Notes on this clone: The same CDR3 also results from other DNA sequences found in this sample. The V gene is TRBV19, the J gene TRBJ2-2; TRBD1 might be the D (5 bases). This CDR3 comprises 14 residues. V was shortened by 2 bases and J by 1 base, with 5 bases between the two germline ends. Germline V gene lookup returns CDR1 LNHDA and CDR2 SQIVND (reference sequence). The DNA of the CDR3 is TGTGCCAGTAGTATAAGGGGGAACACCGGGGAGCTGTTTTTT. This codes for CASSIRGNTGELFF.

This chain joins TRBV4-1 and TRBJ2-1; the D is unclear. The germline CDR1 and CDR2 sequences are MGHRA and YSYEKL. Deletions cut 4 bases from V and 3 bases from J, with 13 bases between. The CDR3 consists of 15 residues. CDR3 nucleotides: TGCGCCAGCAGCCCTGGCGGTAGGAACTACAATGAGCAGTTCTTC. Amino acid sequence: CASSPGGRNYNEQFF.

The chain uses TRBV4-1 and TRBJ1-5; D unresolved. Germline V gives CDR1 MGHRA, CDR2 YSYEKL. CDR3 length: 16 amino acids. With 1 base removed from V and 1 base from J, the gap between germline ends came to 11 bases. DNA for the CDR3: TGCGCCAGCAGCCAAGGCCGGGGAGGGAGCAATCAGCCCCAGCATTTT. This sequence encodes CASSQGRGGSNQPQHF.

The chain links TRBV5-1 to TRBJ2-7; D is possibly TRBD1 (6 bases). V was cut by 2 bases and J by 7 bases, with 10 bases left in between. Germline values: CDR1 SGHRS, CDR2 YFSETQ. CDR3 length equals 12 residues. CDR3 DNA: TGCGCCAGCAGCTTTGACGGGACAGAGCAGTACTTC. Residues: CASSFDGTEQYF.

Here the CDR3 reads CASSGQGTDTQYF. For the CDR3, the DNA is TGTGCCAGCAGCGGACAGGGAACAGATACGCAGTATTTT. V and J are TRBV6-4 and TRBJ2-3, with 8 nucleotides matching TRBD1. V dropped 6 bases and J dropped 3; count of bases not matched to a gene: 2. The CDR3 has 13 residues. Germline V gene lookup returns CDR1 MRHNA and CDR2 SNTAGT.

The J gene is TRBJ1-5, the V gene TRBV7-3; a weak D match, TRBD1 (6 bases). The CDR3 runs 22 residues. Trimming pared 1 base from V and 3 bases from J, leaving 31 bases between. CDR1 is SGHTA, CDR2 FQGTGA, per germline. CDR3 sequence reads: CASSLRIESRGAPPLFNQPQHF. The DNA of the CDR3 is TGTGCCAGCAGCTTAAGGATTGAATCCCGGGGGGCCCCCCCCCTTTTCAATCAGCCCCAGCATTTT.